This T cell receptor (beta chain) was retrieved from a study of lymphopenia after photon versus proton radiotherapy (dated by TCRdb to between 2019 and 2020). Regarding the study in general: In patients with gastrointestinal tumors who developed high-grade lymphopenia, the study compared the immunological effects of photon radiation therapy with those of proton radiation therapy. The goal of the study was to characterize the differences between the two radiation modalities in how they affect the immune system. The cohort included 20 to 25 patients with gastrointestinal tumors who developed lymphopenia after receiving either photon or proton therapy. General study outcomes and caveats: During treatment, patients who received photon therapy lost naive T cells and TCR diversity and gained effector/memory populations, whereas patients who received proton therapy remained relatively stable. Once the lymphocyte count had reached its nadir, the repertoires of photon-treated patients showed oligoclonal expansion, particularly of CD8+ Temra cells, and this expansion drove the decline in diversity. Across the cohort, a larger post-nadir drop in TCR diversity was inversely correlated with overall survival time among patients who died. The survival association was assessed only in patients who died, and better survival with proton therapy was presented by the authors as a possibility rather than a demonstrated result.

A word on this clone: This receptor's antigen is unknown. The input lacks base qualities; no much larger clone sits a single base away.

Library creation used the immunoSEQ multiplex PCR assay. Deep sequencing of rearranged TCR beta loci, alongside multiparametric flow cytometry, was used to profile T cell repertoires. The source is immuneACCESS, and TCRdb retained only in-frame sequences with V and J called. Part of the clones is not carried over; for the studies checked, unresolved V genes explain less than half of this, and the remainder is unexplained. The sample table contains about 45,000 clones; only one count was recorded for over 75% of them. Around 2.2% of the sample rests with the top ten. The TCR was taken from a middle-aged man with gastric cancer. Sequenced here: peripheral blood, sampled from a patient treated with photon-based radiotherapy.

The DNA reads TGCAGCGTCCCGGCCACACATCTGGGCGGAAACACCATATATTTT. Its protein product is CSVPATHLGGNTIYF. The rearrangement combines TRBV29-1 with TRBJ1-3; no confident D gene assignment can be made. V loses 6 bases of germline sequence and J loses 4 bases, and the interval between the two ends is 19 bases. CDR1 and CDR2 are read off the germline V gene as SQVTM and ANQGSEA. The CDR3 numbers 15 residues from cysteine through phenylalanine. The read is trimmed to its CDR3 DNA, 45 bases read in frame from base 1.